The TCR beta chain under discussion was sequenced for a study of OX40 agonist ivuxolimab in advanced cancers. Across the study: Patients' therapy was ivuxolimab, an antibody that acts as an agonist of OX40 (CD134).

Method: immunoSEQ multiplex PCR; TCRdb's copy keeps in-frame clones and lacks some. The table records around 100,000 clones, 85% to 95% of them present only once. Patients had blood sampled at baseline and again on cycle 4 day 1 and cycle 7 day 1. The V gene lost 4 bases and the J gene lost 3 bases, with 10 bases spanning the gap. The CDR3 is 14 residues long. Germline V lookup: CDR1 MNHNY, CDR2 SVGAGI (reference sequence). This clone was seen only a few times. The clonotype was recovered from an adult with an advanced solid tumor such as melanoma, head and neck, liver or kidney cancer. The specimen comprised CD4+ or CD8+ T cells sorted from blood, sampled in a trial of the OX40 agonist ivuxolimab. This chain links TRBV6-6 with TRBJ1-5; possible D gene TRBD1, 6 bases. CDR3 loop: CASSLSGVNQPQHF. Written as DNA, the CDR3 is TGTGCCAGCAGTTTATCAGGGGTCAATCAGCCCCAGCATTTT.